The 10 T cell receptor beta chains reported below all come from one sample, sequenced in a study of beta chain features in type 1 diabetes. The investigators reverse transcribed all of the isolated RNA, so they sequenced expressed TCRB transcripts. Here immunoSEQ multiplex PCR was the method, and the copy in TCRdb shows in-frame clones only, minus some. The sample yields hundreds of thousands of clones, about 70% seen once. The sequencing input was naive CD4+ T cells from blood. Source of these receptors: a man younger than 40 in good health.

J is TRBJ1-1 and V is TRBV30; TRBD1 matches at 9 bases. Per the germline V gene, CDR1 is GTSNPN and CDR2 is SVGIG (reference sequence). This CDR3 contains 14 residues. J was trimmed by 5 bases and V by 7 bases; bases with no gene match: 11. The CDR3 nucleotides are TGTGCCTTTAGACGACAGGGGGTGAGGACTGAAGCTTTCTTT. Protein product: CAFRRQGVRTEAFF.

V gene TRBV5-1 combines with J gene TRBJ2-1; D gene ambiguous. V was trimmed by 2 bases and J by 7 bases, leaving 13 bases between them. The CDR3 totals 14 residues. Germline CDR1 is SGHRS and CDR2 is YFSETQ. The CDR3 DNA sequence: TGCGCCAGCAGCTTCGGGCGCGGTAGAAATGAGCAGTTCTTC. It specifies CASSFGRGRNEQFF. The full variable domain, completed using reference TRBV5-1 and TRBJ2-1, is KAGVTQTPRYLIKTRGQQVTLSCSPISGHRSVSWYQQTPGQGLQFLFEYFSETQRNKGNFPGRFSGRQFSNSRSEMNVSTLELGDSALYLCASSFGRGRNEQFFGPGTRLTVL.

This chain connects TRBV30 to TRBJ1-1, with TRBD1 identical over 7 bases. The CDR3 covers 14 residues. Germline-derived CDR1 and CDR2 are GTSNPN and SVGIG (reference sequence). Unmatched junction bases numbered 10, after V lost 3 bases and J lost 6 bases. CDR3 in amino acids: CAWSLQTGLSEAFF. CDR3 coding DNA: TGTGCCTGGAGCCTACAGACAGGGCTGTCTGAAGCTTTCTTT.

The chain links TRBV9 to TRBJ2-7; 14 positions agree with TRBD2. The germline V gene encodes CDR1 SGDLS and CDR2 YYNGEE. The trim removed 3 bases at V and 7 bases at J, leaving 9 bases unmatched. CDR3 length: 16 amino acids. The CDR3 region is CASSAGTSGRLSEQYF. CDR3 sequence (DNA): TGTGCCAGCAGCGCCGGGACTAGCGGGAGACTAAGTGAGCAGTACTTC. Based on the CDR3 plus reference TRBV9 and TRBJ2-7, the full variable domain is DSGVTQTPKHLITATGQRVTLRCSPRSGDLSVYWYQQSLDQGLQFLIQYYNGEERAKGNILERFSAQQFPDLHSELNLSSLELGDSALYFCASSAGTSGRLSEQYFGPGTRLTVT.

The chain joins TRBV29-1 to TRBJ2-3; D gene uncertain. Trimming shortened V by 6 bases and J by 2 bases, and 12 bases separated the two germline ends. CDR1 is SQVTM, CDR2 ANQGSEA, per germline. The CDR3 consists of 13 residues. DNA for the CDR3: TGCAGCGTAGGACGGATTCACACAGATACGCAGTATTTT. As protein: CSVGRIHTDTQYF.

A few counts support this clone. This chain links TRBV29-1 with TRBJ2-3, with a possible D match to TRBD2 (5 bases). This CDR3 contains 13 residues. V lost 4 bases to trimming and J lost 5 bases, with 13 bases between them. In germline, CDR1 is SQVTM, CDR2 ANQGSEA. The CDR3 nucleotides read TGCAGCGTTGGGCCCCTCGGAGGAGATACGCAGTATTTT. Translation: CSVGPLGGDTQYF.

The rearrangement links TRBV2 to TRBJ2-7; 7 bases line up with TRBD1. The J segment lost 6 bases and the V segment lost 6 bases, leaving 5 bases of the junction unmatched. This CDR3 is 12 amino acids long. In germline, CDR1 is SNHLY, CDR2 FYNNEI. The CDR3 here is CASSATGREQYF. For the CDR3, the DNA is TGTGCCAGCAGCGCGACAGGGCGCGAGCAGTACTTC. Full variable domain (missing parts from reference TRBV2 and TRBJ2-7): EPEVTQTPSHQVTQMGQEVILRCVPISNHLYFYWYRQILGQKVEFLVSFYNNEISEKSEIFDDQFSVERPDGSNFTLKIRSTKLEDSAMYFCASSATGREQYFGPGTRLTVT.

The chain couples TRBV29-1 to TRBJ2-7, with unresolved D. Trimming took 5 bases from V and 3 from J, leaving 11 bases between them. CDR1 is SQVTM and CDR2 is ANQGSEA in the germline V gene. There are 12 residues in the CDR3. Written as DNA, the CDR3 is TGCAGCGTTATTGACACTTTCTACGAGCAGTACTTC. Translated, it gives CSVIDTFYEQYF.

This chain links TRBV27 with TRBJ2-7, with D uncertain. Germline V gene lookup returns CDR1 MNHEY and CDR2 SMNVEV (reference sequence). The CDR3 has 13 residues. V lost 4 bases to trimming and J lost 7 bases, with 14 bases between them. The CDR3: CASSSLTLGEQYF. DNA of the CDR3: TGTGCCAGCAGTTCCCTGACCCTGGGAGAGCAGTACTTC.

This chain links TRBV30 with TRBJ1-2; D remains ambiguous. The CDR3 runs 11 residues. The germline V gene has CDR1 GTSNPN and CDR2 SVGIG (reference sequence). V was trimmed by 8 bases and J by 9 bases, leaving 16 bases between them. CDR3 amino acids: CATTKLDRYTF. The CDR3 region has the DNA TGTGCCACGACCAAATTGGATCGCTACACCTTC.